The rows below give T cell receptor beta chains drawn from one sample of a study of early T cells in non-severe SARS-CoV-2 infection. TCRdb reanalysed the 5' RACE reads using MiXCR and keeps one entry per CDR3 protein. Of some 30,000 distinct CDR3 sequences in the sample, approximately 5.4% were seen once. The sequenced material came from whole blood. Source of these receptors: an adult who was a healthcare worker with PCR-confirmed SARS-CoV-2 infection or an uninfected control (not recorded which). The CDR3 runs from the conserved cysteine through the conserved F or W. The D gene is left open where the match is weak. Size values are once, few and many counts, or a class for expanded clones, and some rows have none.

>TRBD1|many|TRBV4-1|TRBJ1-2
CASSQDTYAGTGGNGYTF
TGCGCCAGCAGCCAAGATACATATGCTGGGACAGGGGGAAATGGCTACACCTTC
>TRBD1|many|TRBV10-3|TRBJ2-7
CAISGGTGSNYEQYF
TGTGCCATCAGTGGTGGGACAGGATCCAATTACGAGCAGTACTTC
>.|many|TRBV20-1|TRBJ1-6
CSARPPGEGSPLHF
TGCAGTGCTAGGCCCCCGGGGGAGGGTTCACCCCTCCACTTT
>.|.|TRBV5-1|TRBJ2-3
CASSLGVAATDTQYF
TGCGCCAGCAGCCTGGGGGTAGCGGCGACAGATACGCAGTATTTT
>.|many|TRBV9|TRBJ1-1
CASSVDRGLNTEAFF
TGTGCCAGCAGCGTAGACCGCGGACTGAACACTGAAGCTTTCTTT
>.|many|TRBV20-1|TRBJ1-1
CSARDLTIREAFF
TGCAGTGCTAGAGATTTGACGATCAGGGAAGCTTTCTTT
>.|many|TRBV15|TRBJ2-2
CATSRDGTVRTGELFF
TGTGCCACCAGCAGAGATGGAACAGTGAGGACCGGGGAGCTGTTTTTT
>.|many|TRBV20-1|TRBJ2-6
CSARDNSQGSSGANVLTF
TGCAGTGCTAGAGATAATTCGCAGGGCAGCTCTGGGGCCAACGTCCTGACTTTC
>.|.|TRBV19|TRBJ2-3
CASTFLGGGTDTQYF
TGTGCCAGTACCTTCCTCGGGGGTGGCACAGATACGCAGTATTTT
>.|many|TRBV5-1|TRBJ2-2
CASSLGPGLDTGELFF
TGCGCCAGCAGCTTGGGCCCGGGGTTGGACACCGGGGAGCTGTTTTTT
>TRBD1|many|TRBV9|TRBJ1-2
CASSPLGTAYGYTF
TGTGCCAGCAGCCCTCTGGGGACAGCCTATGGCTACACCTTC
>.|many|TRBV28|TRBJ1-1
CASTEGYGGAMNTEAFF
TGTGCCAGCACCGAGGGATATGGGGGCGCGATGAACACTGAAGCTTTCTTT
>TRBD2|many|TRBV7-6|TRBJ2-2
CASSFSSGGKTGELFF
TGTGCCAGCAGCTTTTCAAGCGGGGGTAAAACCGGGGAGCTGTTTTTT
>.|many|TRBV5-5|TRBJ2-2
CASSLGFGAGTGELFF
TGTGCCAGCAGCTTGGGCTTTGGGGCGGGCACCGGGGAGCTGTTTTTT
>.|many|TRBV18|TRBJ2-2
CASSPLRDITGELFF
TGTGCCAGCTCACCACTGCGGGATATCACCGGGGAGCTGTTTTTT
>TRBD2|few|TRBV7-9|TRBJ2-1
CASRGGEGSYNEQFF
TGTGCCAGCAGGGGCGGGGAGGGATCTTACAATGAGCAGTTCTTC
>.|many|TRBV7-6|TRBJ1-1
CASSSEEAANTEAFF
TGTGCCAGCAGCTCGGAGGAGGCCGCGAACACTGAAGCTTTCTTT
>.|many|TRBV19|TRBJ2-3
CASSFGQRLSTDTQYF
TGTGCCAGTAGTTTCGGACAGCGACTTAGCACAGATACGCAGTATTTT
>.|medium-sized|TRBV9|TRBJ2-1
CASSANIGADEQFF
TGTGCCAGCAGCGCCAATATCGGGGCAGATGAGCAGTTCTTC
>.|many|TRBV19|TRBJ1-4
CASMRGNEKLFF
TGTGCCAGTATGCGAGGAAATGAAAAACTGTTTTTT
>TRBD1|many|TRBV12-3/TRBV12-4|TRBJ1-3
CASSAGQLSSGNTIYF
TGTGCCAGCAGTGCGGGACAGCTCAGCTCTGGAAACACCATATATTTT
>.|.|TRBV25-1|TRBJ1-1
CASSAPMGGVTEAFF
TGTGCCAGCAGTGCTCCCATGGGCGGAGTGACTGAAGCTTTCTTT
>TRBD1|many|TRBV5-6|TRBJ2-3
CASSLEGTVADTQYF
TGTGCCAGCAGCTTGGAGGGGACAGTAGCAGATACGCAGTATTTT
>.|few|TRBV7-2|TRBJ2-1
CASSPWGEGNQFF
TGTGCCAGCAGCCCTTGGGGTGAGGGAAATCAGTTCTTC
>TRBD1|many|TRBV7-9|TRBJ2-3
CASSQDRRLADTQYF
TGTGCCAGCAGCCAGGACAGGAGGTTGGCAGATACGCAGTATTTT
>TRBD1|once|TRBV14|TRBJ2-1
CVSSQGQGRGGQFF
TGTGTCAGCAGCCAGGGACAGGGCAGAGGGGGGCAGTTCTTC
>.|many|TRBV10-2|TRBJ1-2
CASSESRKFANGYTF
TGCGCCAGCAGTGAGTCGCGCAAATTCGCCAATGGCTACACCTTC
>.|many|TRBV6-2/TRBV6-3|TRBJ2-1
CASSYLAARYNEQFF
TGTGCCAGCAGTTACCTTGCGGCACGCTACAATGAGCAGTTCTTC
>.|many|TRBV11-2|TRBJ2-7
CASSFGSSLSYEQYF
TGTGCCAGCAGCTTTGGTTCGAGCCTTTCCTACGAGCAGTACTTC
>.|many|TRBV7-6|TRBJ2-1
CASRFVPLRHYNEQFF
TGTGCCAGCAGATTCGTCCCCCTGCGACACTACAATGAGCAGTTCTTC
>.|many|TRBV6-5|TRBJ2-3
CASSYSGTDTQYF
TGTGCCAGCAGTTACTCCGGCACAGATACGCAGTATTTT
>.|many|TRBV7-2|TRBJ2-6
CASSLGPYSGANVLTF
TGTGCCAGCAGCTTAGGGCCGTACTCTGGGGCCAACGTCCTGACTTTC
>TRBD1|.|TRBV28|TRBJ1-2
CASSLVEGAWPNYGYIF
TGTGCCAGCAGTTTAGTGGAGGGGGCATGGCCTAACTATGGCTACATCTTC
>.|many|TRBV2|TRBJ2-2
CASSGPTNTGELFF
TGTGCCAGCAGTGGCCCGACGAACACCGGGGAGCTGTTTTTT
>.|many|TRBV20-1|TRBJ2-5
CSASPLLFDPETQYF
TGCAGTGCTAGCCCGCTGCTGTTCGACCCCGAGACCCAGTACTTC
>.|many|TRBV7-9|TRBJ2-7
CASSHVRAPGNEQYF
TGTGCCAGCAGCCACGTCAGGGCCCCTGGGAACGAGCAGTACTTC
>.|few|TRBV9|TRBJ1-3
CASSVGGGNTIYF
TGTGCCAGCAGCGTAGGAGGAGGAAACACCATATATTTT
>.|many|TRBV3-1|TRBJ1-1
CASSQELRAGTEAFF
TGTGCCAGCAGCCAAGAGCTCCGTGCGGGGACTGAAGCTTTCTTT
>TRBD1|.|TRBV5-1|TRBJ1-6
CASSFGQDNSPLHF
TGCGCCAGCAGCTTTGGACAGGATAATTCACCCCTCCACTTT
>TRBD1|many|TRBV29-1|TRBJ1-6
CSGRTGDSSPLHF
TGCAGCGGAAGGACAGGGGACTCTTCACCCCTCCACTTT
>.|many|TRBV5-4|TRBJ2-5
CASSLGRDTGETQYF
TGTGCCAGCAGCCTAGGCCGGGACACTGGGGAGACCCAGTACTTC
>.|many|TRBV28|TRBJ1-4
CASSRTANEKLFF
TGTGCCAGCAGCAGGACAGCTAATGAAAAACTGTTTTTT
>TRBD2|many|TRBV3-1|TRBJ2-1
CATQGLAANEQFF
TGTGCCACCCAAGGACTAGCGGCGAATGAGCAGTTCTTC
>.|many|TRBV30|TRBJ1-2
CAWRATAPFNYGYTF
TGTGCCTGGAGGGCGACAGCGCCCTTCAACTATGGCTACACCTTC
>.|few|TRBV19|TRBJ2-2
CASSIFGGTANTGELFF
TGTGCCAGTAGTATTTTCGGCGGGACGGCGAACACCGGGGAGCTGTTTTTT
>TRBD2|many|TRBV7-6|TRBJ2-2
CVSSLGLAGDHGELFF
TGTGTCAGCAGCTTAGGACTAGCGGGGGACCACGGGGAGCTGTTTTTT